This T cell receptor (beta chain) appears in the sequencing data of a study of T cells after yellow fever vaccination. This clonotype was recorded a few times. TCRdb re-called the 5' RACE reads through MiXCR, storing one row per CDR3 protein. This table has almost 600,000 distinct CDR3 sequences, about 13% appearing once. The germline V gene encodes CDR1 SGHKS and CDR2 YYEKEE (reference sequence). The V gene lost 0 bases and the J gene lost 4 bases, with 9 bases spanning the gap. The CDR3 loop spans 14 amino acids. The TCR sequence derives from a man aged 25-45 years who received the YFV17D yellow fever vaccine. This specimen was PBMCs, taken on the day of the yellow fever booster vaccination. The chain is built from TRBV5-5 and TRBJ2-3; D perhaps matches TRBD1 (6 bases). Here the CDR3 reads CASSLVWGPDTQYF. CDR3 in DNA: TGTGCCAGCAGCTTGGTTTGGGGGCCAGATACGCAGTATTTT. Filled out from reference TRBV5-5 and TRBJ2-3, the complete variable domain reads DAGVTQSPTHLIKTRGQQVTLRCSPISGHKSVSWYQQVLGQGPQFIFQYYEKEERGRGNFPDRFSARQFPNYSSELNVNALLLGDSALYLCASSLVWGPDTQYFGPGTRLTVL.